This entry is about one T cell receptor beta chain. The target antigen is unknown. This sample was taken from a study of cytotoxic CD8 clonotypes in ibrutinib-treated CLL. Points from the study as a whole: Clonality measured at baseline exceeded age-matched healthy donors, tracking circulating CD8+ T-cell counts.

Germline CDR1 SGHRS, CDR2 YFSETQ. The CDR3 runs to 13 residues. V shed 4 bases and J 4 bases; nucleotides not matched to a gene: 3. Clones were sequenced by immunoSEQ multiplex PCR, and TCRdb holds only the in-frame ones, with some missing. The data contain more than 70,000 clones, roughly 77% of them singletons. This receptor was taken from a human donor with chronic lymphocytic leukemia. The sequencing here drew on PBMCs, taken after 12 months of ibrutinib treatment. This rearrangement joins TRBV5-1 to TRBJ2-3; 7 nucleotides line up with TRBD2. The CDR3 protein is CASSPGGPDTQYF. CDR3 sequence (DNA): TGCGCCAGCAGCCCGGGGGGACCAGATACGCAGTATTTT.